The TCR beta chain described here comes from a study of T cell responses to AZD1222 COVID-19 vaccine. General observations from the study: Increases in Spike-specific TCR breadth and depth were seen after two AZD1222 doses. Donors, mostly white British, included more females; clonal diversity was possibly underestimated. In the spike-specific TCR repertoire, nearly half reportedly target unmutated variant regions.

To note about this clone: Its antigen is not known.

The CDR3 runs to 15 residues. The junction had 10 bases not matched to a gene; V was cut back by 4 bases and J by 7 bases. Per the germline V gene, CDR1 is MNHEY and CDR2 is SVGEGT. Produced via immunoSEQ multiplex PCR; TCRdb's table is partial and in-frame only. Among about 61,000 clones listed, about four fifths were seen once. V and J are TRBV6-2 or TRBV6-3 and TRBJ1-5; 7 bases agree with TRBD1. The clonotype comes from an adult who received the AZD1222 COVID-19 vaccine. The sequenced sample was peripheral blood, obtained 28 days after the second AZD1222 dose. The CDR3 coding sequence is TGTGCCAGCAGTTTTCGGCAGGGGGGTACGCAGCCCCAGCATTTT. As protein: CASSFRQGGTQPQHF.